This TCR beta chain was documented in a study of T cell repertoires in cytomegalovirus infection. Points on this clonotype: Its antigen is undetermined.

Germline loops: CDR1 GTSNPN, CDR2 SVGIG (reference sequence). This CDR3 has 16 amino acids. With V trimmed by 1 base and J by 7 bases, 11 bases remained unmatched. TCRdb independently ran MiXCR on the reads; one entry per CDR3 protein. Among some 560,000 distinct CDR3 sequences listed, about 39% were seen once. The sequence was obtained from a human donor in good health (CMV status not recorded). Some clones in this sample may be carry-over from other donors' samples. Here the sequenced sample was cultured PBMCs, taken from culture after CMV antigen stimulation. The V gene is TRBV30, the J gene TRBJ1-4; 8 positions agree with TRBD1. The CDR3 bases are TGTGCCTGGAGTGATTTCCGGGACAGGTCTATTGAAAAACTGTTTTTT. Protein: CAWSDFRDRSIEKLFF.